A selection of T cell receptor beta chains follows, all from one sample in a study of early T cells in non-severe SARS-CoV-2 infection. From the 5' RACE reads, TCRdb called clonotypes with MiXCR, one entry per CDR3 protein. Of about 60,000 distinct CDR3 sequences listed, 20% to 25% were seen once; the top ten hold more than 15%. The sample was whole blood, taken at baseline. Receptor source: an adult who was a healthcare worker with PCR-confirmed SARS-CoV-2 infection or an uninfected control (not recorded which). Each CDR3 is given with its conserved first and last residue. The D gene is left open where the match is weak. A row's size may be missing; if present it is once, few, many or a size class.

clone size,J gene,D gene,V gene,CDR3 DNA,CDR3 protein
few,TRBJ1-6,.,TRBV7-9,TGTGCCAGCAGCTTGCGGGGGAAGAATTCACCCCTCCACTTT,CASSLRGKNSPLHF
few,TRBJ2-7,.,TRBV20-1,TGCAGTGCTAGAGAGGGCCTATACGAGCAGTACTTC,CSAREGLYEQYF
.,TRBJ1-4,.,TRBV19,TGTGCCAGTAGTATAACGGGACCGCCCGAAAAACTGTTTTTT,CASSITGPPEKLFF
once,TRBJ2-7,TRBD1,TRBV5-1,TGCGCCAGCAGCGGGACAGCCGGCACCTACGAGCAGTACTTC,CASSGTAGTYEQYF
few,TRBJ2-7,.,TRBV29-1,TGCAGCGTTGCAGGGACCTCCTACGAGCAGTACTTC,CSVAGTSYEQYF
few,TRBJ1-2,.,TRBV12-3/TRBV12-4,TGTGCCAGCAGCCTACAGGAAACCTATGGCTACACCTTC,CASSLQETYGYTF
.,TRBJ1-1,.,TRBV27,TGTGCCAGCAGTTTTTCGGGTTCGGGACCGAACACTGAAGCTTTCTTT,CASSFSGSGPNTEAFF
.,TRBJ1-3,.,TRBV10-2,TGCGCCAGCTCACAGGGTTACTCTGGAAACACCATATATTTT,CASSQGYSGNTIYF
.,TRBJ2-2,.,TRBV7-9,TGTGCCAGCAGCCCCGGACAGACTACCTGGGGCGGGGAGCTGTTTTTT,CASSPGQTTWGGELFF
.,TRBJ1-3,.,TRBV5-1,TGCGCCAGCAGCTTGGGGACAGACGTAAACACCATATATTTT,CASSLGTDVNTIYF
.,TRBJ1-2,.,TRBV7-9,TGTGCCAGCAGCTTAGAGGACAGCTATGGCTACACCTTC,CASSLEDSYGYTF
many,TRBJ1-1,.,TRBV14,TGTGCCAGCAGCCAACTCGGGGAAGCTTTCTTT,CASSQLGEAFF
.,TRBJ2-2,TRBD1,TRBV7-8,TGTGCCAGCAGCTTAGAACAGGGGCGAGGCACCGGGGAGCTGTTTTTT,CASSLEQGRGTGELFF
many,TRBJ2-1,TRBD2,TRBV5-1,TGCGCCAGCAGCCCCTTAGAGCGGGGGGGTAATGAGCAGTTCTTC,CASSPLERGGNEQFF
.,TRBJ2-2,TRBD1,TRBV7-9,TGTGCCAGCGGGACAGTAGACACCGGGGAGCTGTTTTTT,CASGTVDTGELFF
.,TRBJ2-3,.,TRBV29-1,TGCAGCGCCCTGGGACACTCGGACACAGATACGCAGTATTTT,CSALGHSDTDTQYF
few,TRBJ2-1,.,TRBV6-1,TGTGCCAGCACGGGTTCTCGGGAGTACAATGAGCAGTTCTTC,CASTGSREYNEQFF
few,TRBJ2-2,.,TRBV10-1,TGCGCCAGCAGTGAGTCGATGGTCGGGCTCATCACCGGGGAGCTGTTTTTT,CASSESMVGLITGELFF
.,TRBJ2-3,TRBD1,TRBV20-1,TGCAGTGTCGGACAGGCAGCAAACACAGATACGCAGTATTTT,CSVGQAANTDTQYF
.,TRBJ2-2,.,TRBV7-3,TGTGCCAGCAGCTCGAGCGGGTCTAGCACCGGGGAGCTGTTTTTT,CASSSSGSSTGELFF
few,TRBJ2-7,.,TRBV12-3/TRBV12-4,TGTGCCAGCAGTTTACAGGGGGGGACCTACGAGCAGTACTTC,CASSLQGGTYEQYF
.,TRBJ1-5,.,TRBV18,TGTGCCAGCTCCTCCGGGACTCCCAAGGAGCCCCAGCATTTT,CASSSGTPKEPQHF
.,TRBJ1-3,TRBD1,TRBV4-1,TGCGCCAGCAGCCAGAGCGGGACAGGTACAATTCGCTCTGGAAACACCATATATTTT,CASSQSGTGTIRSGNTIYF
.,TRBJ2-1,TRBD1,TRBV5-1,TGCGCCAGCAGCTTGGGGACAGGCAACAATGAGCAGTTCTTC,CASSLGTGNNEQFF
once,TRBJ2-2,.,TRBV19,TGTGCCAGTAGTATGCTCACGACAGCGAACACCGGGGAGCTGTTTTTT,CASSMLTTANTGELFF
few,TRBJ2-2,TRBD1,TRBV20-1,TGCAGTGCTAGAGTCTCGGGACAGGGGACCACCGGGGAGCTGTTTTTT,CSARVSGQGTTGELFF
few,TRBJ2-2,.,TRBV7-2,TGTGCCAGCAGCTCCCTATCTTACACCGGGGAGCTGTTTTTT,CASSSLSYTGELFF
.,TRBJ1-1,.,TRBV3-1,TGTGCCAGCAGCCATCAGGCAAACACTGAAGCTTTCTTT,CASSHQANTEAFF
.,TRBJ1-1,.,TRBV4-1,TGCGCCAGCAGAGACAGACTTCGGAGGACTGAAGCTTTCTTT,CASRDRLRRTEAFF
.,TRBJ1-5,.,TRBV2,TGTGCCAGCAGTGACCCCCCTTCTCAGCCCCAGCATTTT,CASSDPPSQPQHF
.,TRBJ2-2,.,TRBV6-2/TRBV6-3,TGTGCCAGCAGTTGGTCGGACACCGGGGAGCTGTTTTTT,CASSWSDTGELFF
many,TRBJ1-1,.,TRBV7-9,TGTGCCAGCAGCTTAGGGTCCACCACTGAAGCTTTCTTT,CASSLGSTTEAFF
.,TRBJ1-1,.,TRBV18,TGTGCCAGCTCACCAGGGTCCGCGAACACTGAAGCTTTCTTT,CASSPGSANTEAFF
.,TRBJ1-5,TRBD1,TRBV27,TGTGCCAGCAGTTTGACAGGGGTAGGTCAGCCCCAGCATTTT,CASSLTGVGQPQHF
.,TRBJ1-6,TRBD1,TRBV9,TGTGCCAGCAGCGTGGACAGGGGTGGTTCACCCCTCCACTTT,CASSVDRGGSPLHF
.,TRBJ2-3,.,TRBV29-1,TGCAGCGTTGAAGGGGGACCCACAGATACGCAGTATTTT,CSVEGGPTDTQYF
hyperexpanded,TRBJ2-4,.,TRBV2,TGTGCCAGCAGTGAAGTGGGGGTAGCCAAAAACATTCAGTACTTC,CASSEVGVAKNIQYF
few,TRBJ1-1,.,TRBV27,TGTGCCAGCAGTTTCCTAGGGGGGGAAGCTTTCTTT,CASSFLGGEAFF
many,TRBJ2-2,.,TRBV30,TGTGCCTGGAGTGTACAGAACACCGGGGAGCTGTTTTTT,CAWSVQNTGELFF
.,TRBJ2-3,.,TRBV20-1,TGCAGTGCTGCGGGGGCGCGGGATACGCAGTATTTT,CSAAGARDTQYF
.,TRBJ1-5,.,TRBV5-1,TGCGCCAGCAGCTTGGCGGGGGATCAGCCCCAGCATTTT,CASSLAGDQPQHF
.,TRBJ2-6,.,TRBV29-1,TGCAGCGTTGGGTACTCCGGGGCCAACGTCCTGACTTTC,CSVGYSGANVLTF
few,TRBJ1-2,TRBD1,TRBV6-6,TGTGCCAGCAGTTACTCAGGGACAGGGGGCTATGGCTACACCTTC,CASSYSGTGGYGYTF
many,TRBJ2-2,.,TRBV7-3,TGTGCCAGCAGCCCCCGCGGCACCGGGGAGCTGTTTTTT,CASSPRGTGELFF
medium-sized,TRBJ2-1,.,TRBV4-1,TGCGCCAGCAGCCAAGATAAGGGCTTACTTCAGTTCTTC,CASSQDKGLLQFF
.,TRBJ1-6,.,TRBV6-6,TGTGCCAGCCGGCAGGAGCAGCGTTCACCCCTCCACTTT,CASRQEQRSPLHF
.,TRBJ2-5,.,TRBV4-1,TGCGCCAGCAGCCAGTTCACGGGCGAGACCCAGTACTTC,CASSQFTGETQYF
.,TRBJ2-2,.,TRBV30,TGTGCCTGGAGTGTAATCCAGGGTAACACCGGGGAGCTGTTTTTT,CAWSVIQGNTGELFF
.,TRBJ2-5,.,TRBV12-3/TRBV12-4,TGTGCCAGCAGGGCCCTGGAGACCCAGTACTTC,CASRALETQYF
.,TRBJ2-2,.,TRBV9,TGTGCCAGCAGCCCTTGGACAGAATTCACCGGGGAGCTGTTTTTT,CASSPWTEFTGELFF
.,TRBJ2-3,.,TRBV6-6,TGTGCCAGCAGTTACCGGACTGGCACAGATACGCAGTATTTT,CASSYRTGTDTQYF
.,TRBJ2-1,TRBD1,TRBV18,TGTGCCAGCTCACCCGCGATTGGACAGGGGGTATACAATGAGCAGTTCTTC,CASSPAIGQGVYNEQFF
few,TRBJ1-1,.,TRBV7-9,TGTGCCAGCAGCGCGCTGACAGATCTTGAAGCTTTCTTT,CASSALTDLEAFF
.,TRBJ2-5,.,TRBV11-3,TGTGCCAGCAGTCCAGACACTGGAGAGACCCAGTACTTC,CASSPDTGETQYF
.,TRBJ1-5,TRBD1,TRBV5-1,TGCGCCAGCAGCCCCTCTACAGGGGTCGGGCAGCCCCAGCATTTT,CASSPSTGVGQPQHF
few,TRBJ2-1,.,TRBV4-1,TGCGCCAGCAGCCAAGGCGCCGGGGGCGTCTACAATGAGCAGTTCTTC,CASSQGAGGVYNEQFF
many,TRBJ2-6,.,TRBV4-2,TGTGCCAGCAGTCCGTTCTCCGGGGCCAACGTCCTGACTTTC,CASSPFSGANVLTF
.,TRBJ2-1,TRBD1,TRBV14,TGTGCCAGCAGCCCTATATGGGGACAGGGTTCCAGTGAGCAGTTCTTC,CASSPIWGQGSSEQFF
.,TRBJ1-6,TRBD1,TRBV12-3/TRBV12-4,TGTGCCAGCAGTTGGACAGGGAGTAATTCACCCCTCCACTTT,CASSWTGSNSPLHF